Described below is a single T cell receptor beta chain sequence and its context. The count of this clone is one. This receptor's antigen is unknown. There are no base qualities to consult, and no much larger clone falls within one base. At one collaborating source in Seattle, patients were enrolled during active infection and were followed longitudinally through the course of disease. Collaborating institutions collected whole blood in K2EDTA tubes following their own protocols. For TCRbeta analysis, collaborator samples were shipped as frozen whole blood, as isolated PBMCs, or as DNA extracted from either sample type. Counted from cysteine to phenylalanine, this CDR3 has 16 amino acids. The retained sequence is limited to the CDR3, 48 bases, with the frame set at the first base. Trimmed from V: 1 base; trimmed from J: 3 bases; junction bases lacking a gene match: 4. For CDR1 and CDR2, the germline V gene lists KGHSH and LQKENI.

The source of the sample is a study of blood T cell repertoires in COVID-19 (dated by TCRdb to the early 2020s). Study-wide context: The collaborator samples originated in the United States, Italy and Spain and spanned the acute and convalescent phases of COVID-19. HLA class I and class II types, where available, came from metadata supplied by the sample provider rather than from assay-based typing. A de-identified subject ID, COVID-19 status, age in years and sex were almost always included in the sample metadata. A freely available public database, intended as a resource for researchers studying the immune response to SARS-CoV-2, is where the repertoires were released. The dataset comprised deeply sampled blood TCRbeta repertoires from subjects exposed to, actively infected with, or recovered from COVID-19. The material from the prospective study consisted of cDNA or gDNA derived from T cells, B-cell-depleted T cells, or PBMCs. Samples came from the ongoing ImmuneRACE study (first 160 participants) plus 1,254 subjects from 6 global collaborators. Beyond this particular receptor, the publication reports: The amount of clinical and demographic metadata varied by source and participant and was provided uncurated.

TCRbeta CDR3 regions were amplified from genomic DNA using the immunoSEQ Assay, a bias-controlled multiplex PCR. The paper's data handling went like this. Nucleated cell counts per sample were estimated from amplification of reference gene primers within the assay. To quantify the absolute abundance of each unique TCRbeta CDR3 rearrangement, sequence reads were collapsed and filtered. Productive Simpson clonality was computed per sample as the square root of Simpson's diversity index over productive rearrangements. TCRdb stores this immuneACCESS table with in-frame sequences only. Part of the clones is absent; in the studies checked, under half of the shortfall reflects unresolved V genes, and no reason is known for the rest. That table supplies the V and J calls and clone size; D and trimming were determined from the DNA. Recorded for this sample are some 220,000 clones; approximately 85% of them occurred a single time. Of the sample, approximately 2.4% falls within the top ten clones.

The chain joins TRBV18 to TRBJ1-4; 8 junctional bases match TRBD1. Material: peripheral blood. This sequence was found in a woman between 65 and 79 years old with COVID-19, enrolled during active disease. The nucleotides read TGTGCCAGCTCACCACAGCAGGGGGCGGCTAATGAAAAACTGTTTTTT. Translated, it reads CASSPQQGAANEKLFF.